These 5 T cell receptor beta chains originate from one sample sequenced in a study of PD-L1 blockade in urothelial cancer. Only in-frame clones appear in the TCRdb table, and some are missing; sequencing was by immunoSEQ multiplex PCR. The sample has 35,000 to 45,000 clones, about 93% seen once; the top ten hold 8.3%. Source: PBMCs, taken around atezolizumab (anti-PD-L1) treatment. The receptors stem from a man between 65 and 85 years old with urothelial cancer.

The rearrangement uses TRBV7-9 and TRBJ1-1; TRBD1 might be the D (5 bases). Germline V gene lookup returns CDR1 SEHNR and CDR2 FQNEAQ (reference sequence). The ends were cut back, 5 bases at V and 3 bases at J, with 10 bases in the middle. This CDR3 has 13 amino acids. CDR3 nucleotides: TGTGCCAGCAGCCCCGCGGGGGACACTGAAGCTTTCTTT. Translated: CASSPAGDTEAFF. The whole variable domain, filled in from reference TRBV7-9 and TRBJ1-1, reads DTGVSQNPRHKITKRGQNVTFRCDPISEHNRLYWYRQTLGQGPEFLTYFQNEAQLEKSRLLSDRFSAERPKGSFSTLEIQRTEQGDSAMYLCASSPAGDTEAFFGQGTRLTVV.

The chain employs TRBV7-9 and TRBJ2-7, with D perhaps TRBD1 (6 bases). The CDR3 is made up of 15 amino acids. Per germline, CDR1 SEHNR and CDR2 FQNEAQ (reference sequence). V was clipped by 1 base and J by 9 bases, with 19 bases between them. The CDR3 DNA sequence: TGTGCCAGCAGCTTAGTTCAGGGGACCTCCCCCGGGCAGTACTTC. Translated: CASSLVQGTSPGQYF.

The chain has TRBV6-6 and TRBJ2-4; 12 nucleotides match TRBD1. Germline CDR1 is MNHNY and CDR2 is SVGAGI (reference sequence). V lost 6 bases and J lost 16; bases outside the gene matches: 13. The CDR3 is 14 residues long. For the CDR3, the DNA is TGTGCCAGCAGCCGAATAGGGGACAGGGGGCTGTTATACTTC. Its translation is CASSRIGDRGLLYF.

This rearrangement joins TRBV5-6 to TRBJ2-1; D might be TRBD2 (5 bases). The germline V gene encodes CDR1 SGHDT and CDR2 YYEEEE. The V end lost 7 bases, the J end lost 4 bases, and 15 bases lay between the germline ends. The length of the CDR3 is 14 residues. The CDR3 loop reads CASSVAGSYNEQFF. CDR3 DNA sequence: TGTGCCAGCTCAGTCGCGGGTTCTTACAATGAGCAGTTCTTC.

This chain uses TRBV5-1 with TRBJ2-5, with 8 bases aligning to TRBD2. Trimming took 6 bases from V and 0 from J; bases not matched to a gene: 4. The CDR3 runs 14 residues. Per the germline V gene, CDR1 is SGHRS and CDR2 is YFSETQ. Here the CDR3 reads CASKTGGYQETQYF. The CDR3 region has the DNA TGCGCCAGCAAAACGGGAGGGTACCAAGAGACCCAGTACTTC.